This paragraph covers one TCR beta chain sequence. Its antigen is as yet unknown. The sample originates from a study of radiotherapy plus CTLA-4 blockade in lung cancer. Study information: Of the patients, 15% to 20% showed objective responses and about 30% attained disease control. Study-wide results and caveats: Reported findings show early blood T cell clone dynamics, with interferon-beta, best predicted response. TCR clones originating in tumors grew in number in blood after radiotherapy plus ipilimumab.

Ipilimumab CTLA-4 blockade and focal radiation were given to patients with chemo-refractory metastatic non-small-cell lung cancer. V lost 4 bases and J 5 bases, leaving 8 bases between the germline ends. CDR1 is SEHNR and CDR2 is FQNEAQ in the germline V gene (reference sequence). The CDR3 length is 13 residues. Sequencing used immunoSEQ multiplex PCR; TCRdb keeps in-frame clones, though not all of them. The sample has approximately 110,000 clones; more than 75% are singletons. The material was peripheral blood, obtained from a patient treated with radiotherapy plus ipilimumab. The chain recombines TRBV7-9 with TRBJ2-2; D gene unclear. This TCR was recovered from a human donor with non-small cell lung cancer that progressed on radiotherapy plus ipilimumab. Some clones in this sample may be carry-over from other donors' samples. In DNA form, the CDR3 reads TGTGCCAGCAGCTCGCTTCGGACCGGGGAGCTGTTTTTT. Protein sequence: CASSSLRTGELFF.